The rows below give T cell receptor beta chains drawn from one sample of a study of OX40 agonist ivuxolimab in advanced cancers. Some clones are missing from TCRdb's copy, which holds only in-frame ones; the method was immunoSEQ multiplex PCR. The sample shows under 75,000 clones, 91% of them seen only once. The sample consisted of CD4+ or CD8+ T cells sorted from blood, taken in a trial of the OX40 agonist ivuxolimab. The receptors stem from an adult with an advanced solid tumor such as melanoma, head and neck, liver or kidney cancer. Each CDR3 is given with its conserved first and last residue. The D gene is left open where the match is weak. Not all rows give a size; the values are once, few, many and, for expanded clones, a class.

clone size	V gene	J gene	D gene	CDR3 DNA	CDR3 protein
NA	TRBV10-3	TRBJ2-5	TRBD2	TGTGCCATCAGTGCTCTAGCGGGAGAAGAGACCCAGTACTTC	CAISALAGEETQYF
NA	TRBV5-6	TRBJ1-3	NA	TGTGCCAGCAGCTTGGGCAGGAGAAACACCATATATTTT	CASSLGRRNTIYF
NA	TRBV7-3	TRBJ2-2	NA	TGTGCCAGCAGCTTATTGGACCGGTTTACCGGGGAGCTGTTTTTT	CASSLLDRFTGELFF
NA	TRBV10-3	TRBJ1-6	NA	TGTGCCACCCAAATGATGGGTTCACCCCTCCACTTT	CATQMMGSPLHF
NA	TRBV6-6	TRBJ2-7	NA	TGTGCCAGCAGTTACTCGACTGGCGACTCCTACGAGCAGTACTTC	CASSYSTGDSYEQYF
NA	TRBV7-9	TRBJ2-2	NA	TGTGCCAGCAGCTTAGTAAGGACAGTCGGCGGGGAGCTGTTTTTT	CASSLVRTVGGELFF
NA	TRBV11-3	TRBJ2-1	NA	TGTGCCAGCAGCTCATATAGCTGGGGCGGGTCCTACAATGAGCAGTTCTTC	CASSSYSWGGSYNEQFF
NA	TRBV5-1	TRBJ2-2	TRBD1	TGCGCCAGCAGCTGGACAGGGGGCGGAACCGGGGAGCTGTTTTTT	CASSWTGGGTGELFF
NA	TRBV5-4	TRBJ2-7	NA	TGTGCCAGCAGCTTAGATTCGGGGACAAGGAACGAGCAGTACTTC	CASSLDSGTRNEQYF
NA	TRBV28	TRBJ2-5	NA	TGTGCCAGCAGTCCGCCCCTCGACAGGAAAGAGACCCAGTACTTC	CASSPPLDRKETQYF
NA	TRBV19	TRBJ2-1	NA	TGTGCCAGTAGTATCGCCCCAGGGAATATTAATGAGCAGTTCTTC	CASSIAPGNINEQFF
NA	TRBV11-1	TRBJ2-2	NA	TGTGCCAGCAGCTTTGGCAGGTCGAACACCGGGGAGCTGTTTTTT	CASSFGRSNTGELFF
NA	TRBV27	TRBJ2-7	TRBD1	TGTGCCAGCAGCCAAAGGCATAGTGACAGGGGGCTCTACGAGCAGTACTTC	CASSQRHSDRGLYEQYF
NA	TRBV6-6	TRBJ1-4	TRBD1	TGTGCCAGCAGTGGCACAGGGGCAACTAATGAAAAACTGTTTTTT	CASSGTGATNEKLFF
NA	TRBV13	TRBJ1-1	NA	TGTGCCAGCAGCTTAGCCGGGGAGAACACTGAAGCTTTCTTT	CASSLAGENTEAFF
NA	TRBV9	TRBJ1-5	NA	TGTGCCAGCAGCGAGGACGGCAATCAGCCCCAGCATTTT	CASSEDGNQPQHF
NA	TRBV7-8	TRBJ2-1	TRBD2	TGTGCCAGCAGCTCCCTCGCGGGGGTGGGCTACAATGAGCAGTTCTTC	CASSSLAGVGYNEQFF
few	TRBV6-5	TRBJ2-2	TRBD2	TGTGCCAGCAGTTACGATAAGCGGGAGACCGGGGAGCTGTTTTTT	CASSYDKRETGELFF
NA	TRBV11-2	TRBJ2-1	TRBD2	TGTGCCAGCAGCTTAAGTCCCGGGACTAGGCTGGAGCAGTTCTTC	CASSLSPGTRLEQFF
NA	TRBV5-6	TRBJ2-2	NA	TGTGCCAGCAGCTTGGCCAGTACCGGGGAGCTGTTTTTT	CASSLASTGELFF
NA	TRBV28	TRBJ2-1	NA	TGTGCCAGCACGGAGCTGAGCTCCTACAATGAGCAGTTCTTC	CASTELSSYNEQFF
NA	TRBV5-1	TRBJ1-1	TRBD1	TGCGCCAGCAGCTCGGGGACAGGGAGCACTGAAGCTTTCTTT	CASSSGTGSTEAFF
NA	TRBV27	TRBJ2-7	TRBD1	TGTGCCAGCAGTCTACAGGGGACAGGGGCGTACGAGCAGTACTTC	CASSLQGTGAYEQYF
NA	TRBV10-2	TRBJ2-7	TRBD1	TGCGCCAGCAGACAGGGGGTCTCCTACGAGCAGTACTTC	CASRQGVSYEQYF
NA	TRBV11-2	TRBJ1-2	NA	TGTGCCAGCAGCTTACAAGGGAACTATGGCTACACCTTC	CASSLQGNYGYTF
NA	TRBV18	TRBJ2-1	TRBD1	TGTGCCAGCTCACCAAGAGGGGGCGTTTCGGATGAGCAGTTCTTC	CASSPRGGVSDEQFF
NA	TRBV5-1	TRBJ2-3	NA	TGCGCCAGCAGTCCGGTGTTGGCGGGGACAGATACGCAGTATTTT	CASSPVLAGTDTQYF
NA	TRBV15	TRBJ2-1	NA	TGTGCCACCAGCAGAGGGGCAGCCTCATCCTACAATGAGCAGTTCTTC	CATSRGAASSYNEQFF
NA	TRBV11-3	TRBJ1-1	NA	TGTGCCAGCAGCTTAGTGAGGGGCGTCGATTCTGAAGCTTTCTTT	CASSLVRGVDSEAFF
NA	TRBV2	TRBJ1-4	NA	TGTGCCAGCAGTTATACAGGGAACTCTAATGAAAAACTGTTTTTT	CASSYTGNSNEKLFF
NA	TRBV7-8	TRBJ2-1	TRBD2	TGTGCCAGCAGCCTCTATCCGGGACTAGCGGGAGGGCATGGGGATGAGCAGTTCTTC	CASSLYPGLAGGHGDEQFF
NA	TRBV7-9	TRBJ1-4	NA	TGTGCCAGCAGCTTCGCGGACATTAAACTGTTTTTT	CASSFADIKLFF
NA	TRBV19	TRBJ2-3	NA	TGTGCCAGTAGTATGGCACAACAAGATACGCAGTATTTT	CASSMAQQDTQYF
NA	TRBV7-3	TRBJ2-1	TRBD2	TGTGCCAGCAGCTTAATAGTAGCGGGGGGCTACAATGAGCAGTTCTTC	CASSLIVAGGYNEQFF
NA	TRBV5-1	TRBJ1-3	NA	TGCGCCAGCAGCTTGGAGGGGTTCTCTGGAAACACCATATATTTT	CASSLEGFSGNTIYF
NA	TRBV7-2	TRBJ1-4	NA	TGTGCCAGCAGCCCTAGCGAGAGATTTGGTGAAAAACTGTTTTTT	CASSPSERFGEKLFF
NA	TRBV5-6	TRBJ2-3	NA	TGTGCCAGCAGCTTGGTCAGGGCCAGCACAGATACGCAGTATTTT	CASSLVRASTDTQYF
once	TRBV2	TRBJ1-4	NA	TGTGCCAGCAGTTCCCAAAAACTGTTTTTT	CASSSQKLFF
NA	TRBV7-9	TRBJ2-1	TRBD2	TGTGCCAGCAGCTTATTTACTAGCGGGAGGGTTGAGCAGTTCTTC	CASSLFTSGRVEQFF
NA	TRBV27	TRBJ2-3	NA	TGTGCCAGCAGTTTTCGCAGAGATACGCAGTATTTT	CASSFRRDTQYF
NA	TRBV7-9	TRBJ2-7	NA	TGTGCCAGCAGCGATACCGAAAGCCACGAGCAGTACTTC	CASSDTESHEQYF
few	TRBV7-9	TRBJ1-2	NA	TGTGCCAGCAGCTTACTGGGAGATGGCTACACCTTC	CASSLLGDGYTF
NA	TRBV28	TRBJ1-5	NA	TGTGCCAGCAGTTTTGTTCAAGGCAATCAGCCCCAGCATTTT	CASSFVQGNQPQHF
NA	TRBV7-8	TRBJ2-1	NA	TGTGCCAGCAGCTTAATGGTTCAGCGCAATGAGCAGTTCTTC	CASSLMVQRNEQFF
NA	TRBV7-2	TRBJ1-1	NA	TGTGCCAGCAGCTTAGGGTCTCGAATGAACACTGAAGCTTTCTTT	CASSLGSRMNTEAFF
NA	TRBV5-4	TRBJ2-5	NA	TGTGCCAGCAGCCAAGAGACCCAGTACTTC	CASSQETQYF